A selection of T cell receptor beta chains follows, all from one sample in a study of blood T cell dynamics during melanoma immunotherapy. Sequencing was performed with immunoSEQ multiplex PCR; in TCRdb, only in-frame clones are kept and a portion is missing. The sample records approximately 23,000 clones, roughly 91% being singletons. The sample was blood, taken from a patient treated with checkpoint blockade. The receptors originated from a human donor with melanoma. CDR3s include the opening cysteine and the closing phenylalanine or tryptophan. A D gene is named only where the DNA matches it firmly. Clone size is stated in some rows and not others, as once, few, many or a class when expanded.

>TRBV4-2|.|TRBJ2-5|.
TGTGCCAGCTCCCTAAACCCCGGGGTACAAGAGACCCAGTACTTC
CASSLNPGVQETQYF
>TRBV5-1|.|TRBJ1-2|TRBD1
TGCGCCAGCAGCGGCGGACAGGGCCCTAACTATGGCTACACCTTC
CASSGGQGPNYGYTF
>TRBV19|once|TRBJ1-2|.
TGTGCCAGTAGTACCCCTAACAGGGACGGCTACACCTTC
CASSTPNRDGYTF
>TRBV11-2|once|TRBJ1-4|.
TGTGCCAGCACCCTTGGGGGAAGGGCTAATGAAAAACTGTTTTTT
CASTLGGRANEKLFF
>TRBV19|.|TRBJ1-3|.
TGTGCCAGTAGTATAGGAGCGAGCTCTGGAAACACCATATATTTT
CASSIGASSGNTIYF
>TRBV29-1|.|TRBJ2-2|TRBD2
TGCAGCGTTCAAAGCGGGAGTAGGTCCGGGGAGCTGTTTTTT
CSVQSGSRSGELFF
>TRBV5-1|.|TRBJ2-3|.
TGCGCCAGTTCCACTGACAGGAGGGGCACAGATACGCAGTATTTT
CASSTDRRGTDTQYF
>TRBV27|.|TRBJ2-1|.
TGTGCCAGCAGAAAACAGGGCTACAATGAGCAGTTCTTC
CASRKQGYNEQFF
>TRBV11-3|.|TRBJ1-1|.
TGTGCCAGCAGCCCTTGGGGAGGGGAGAGGACTGAAGCTTTCTTT
CASSPWGGERTEAFF
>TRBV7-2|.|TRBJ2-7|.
TGTGCCAGCAGCTTAGGTAGTCCCTACGAGCAGTACTTC
CASSLGSPYEQYF
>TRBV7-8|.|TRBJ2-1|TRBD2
TGTGCCAGCACAAAAGGGAGGGCCTACAATGAGCAGTTCTTC
CASTKGRAYNEQFF
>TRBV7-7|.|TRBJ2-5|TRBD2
TGTGCCAGCAGCTTCGGGCTAGCGGATACACAAGAGACCCAGTACTTC
CASSFGLADTQETQYF
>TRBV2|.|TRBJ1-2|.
TGTGCCAGCCCTAGGCCTTTAACTTATGGGGGCTACACCTTC
CASPRPLTYGGYTF
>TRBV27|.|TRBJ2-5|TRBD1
TGTGCCAGCAGTCCGTCTGGGACAGGGTCCCAGCGTCAGACCCAGTACTTC
CASSPSGTGSQRQTQYF
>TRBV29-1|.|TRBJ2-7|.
TGCAGCGTTGGAGGCAGCTCCTACGAGCAGTACTTC
CSVGGSSYEQYF
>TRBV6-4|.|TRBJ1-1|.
TGTGCCAGCAGGGCCGACATTGGGGGCACTGAAGCTTTCTTT
CASRADIGGTEAFF
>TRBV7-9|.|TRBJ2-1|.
TGTGCCAGCAGCCAACAGGTTAATGAGCAGTTCTTC
CASSQQVNEQFF
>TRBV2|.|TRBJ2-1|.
TGTGCCAGCAGTGAGGCAGTGGGTACGGGTGAGCAGTTCTTC
CASSEAVGTGEQFF
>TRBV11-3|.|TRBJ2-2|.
TGTGCCAGCAGCTTTGGGCGACAGATCACCGGGGAGCTGTTTTTT
CASSFGRQITGELFF
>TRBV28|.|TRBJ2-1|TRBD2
TGTGCCAGCAGTCTAAGGACTAGCGGGCCCAATGAGCAGTTCTTC
CASSLRTSGPNEQFF
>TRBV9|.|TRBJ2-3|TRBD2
TGTGCCAGCAGCGTGGGACTAGCGGGAGGAGTGACAGATACGCAGTATTTT
CASSVGLAGGVTDTQYF
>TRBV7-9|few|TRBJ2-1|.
TGTGCCAGCAGCTTTGGGAGCGGAGGCTACAATGAGCAGTTCTTC
CASSFGSGGYNEQFF
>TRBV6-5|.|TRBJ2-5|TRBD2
TGTGCCAGCAGCTTTAGCGGGGGGGAGGAGACCCAGTACTTC
CASSFSGGEETQYF
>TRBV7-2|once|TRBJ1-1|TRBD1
TGTGCCAGCAGACCACCGACAGGGACGAACACTGAAGCTTTCTTT
CASRPPTGTNTEAFF
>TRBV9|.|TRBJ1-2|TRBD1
TGTGCCAGCACCTACGCAGGGGGGGGTCGCTATGGCTACACCTTC
CASTYAGGGRYGYTF
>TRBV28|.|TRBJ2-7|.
TGTGCCAGCACCCTGGGGGGGACATTCCCCTCCGAGCAGTACTTC
CASTLGGTFPSEQYF
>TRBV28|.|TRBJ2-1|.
TGTGCCAGCAGTCCCTATACCCCAACCTACAATGAGCAGTTCTTC
CASSPYTPTYNEQFF
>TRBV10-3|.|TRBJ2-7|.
TGTGCCATCCGGGACCTCCCCAGCGGCCACGAGCAGTACTTC
CAIRDLPSGHEQYF
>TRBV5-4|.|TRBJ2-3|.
TGTGCCTTCCATGGGGGGGCCCCTTTCGATACGCAGTATTTT
CAFHGGAPFDTQYF
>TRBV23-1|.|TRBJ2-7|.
TGCGCCAGCAGTCAATCTGGGAACAGGGAGAGTTGGTACTTC
CASSQSGNRESWYF
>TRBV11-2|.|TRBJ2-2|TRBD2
TGTGCCACTCCGGGTAGCGGGAGTGCGAGCACCGGGGAGCTGTTTTTT
CATPGSGSASTGELFF
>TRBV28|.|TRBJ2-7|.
TGTGCCAGCAGTTCGGGCGGCGGTCTGGTCTACCACGAGCAGTACTTC
CASSSGGGLVYHEQYF
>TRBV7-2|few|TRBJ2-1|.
TGTGCCAGCAGCTCGGCCGGGAAATACAATGAGCAGTTCTTC
CASSSAGKYNEQFF
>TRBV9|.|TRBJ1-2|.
TGTGCCAGCAGCGTAGATTGGGGATCCGGCTATGGCTACACCTTC
CASSVDWGSGYGYTF
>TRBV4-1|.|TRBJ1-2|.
TGCGCCAGCAGTCTCCCGGGATCTAACTATGGCTACACCTTC
CASSLPGSNYGYTF
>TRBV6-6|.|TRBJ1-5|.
TGTGCCAGCAGACGAGGGGACATCAATCAGCCCCAGCATTTT
CASRRGDINQPQHF
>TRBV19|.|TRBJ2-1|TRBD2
TGTGCCAGTAGCGGGACTAGCGGGAGGCCTGAGCAGTTCTTC
CASSGTSGRPEQFF
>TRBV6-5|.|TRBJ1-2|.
TGTGCCAGCAGGACGCAGGCGCGCGGCTACACCTTC
CASRTQARGYTF
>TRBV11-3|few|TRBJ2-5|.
TGTGCCAGCAGCCTCGGGACGGTCCAAGAGACCCAGTACTTC
CASSLGTVQETQYF
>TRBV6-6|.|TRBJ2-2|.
TGTGCCAGCAGTACCACCGGGACACCGACCGGGGAGCTGTTTTTT
CASSTTGTPTGELFF
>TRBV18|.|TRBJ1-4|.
TGTGCCAGCTCACCAGACAGAGCAACTAATGAAAAACTGTTTTTT
CASSPDRATNEKLFF
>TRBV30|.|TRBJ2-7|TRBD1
TGTGCCTGGAGTAAGGGACAGGCAAGGACCTACGAGCAGTACTTC
CAWSKGQARTYEQYF
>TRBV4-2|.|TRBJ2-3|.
TGTGCCAGCAGCCAAGATCTGGGGGAAGGGCGTGCAGATACGCAGTATTTT
CASSQDLGEGRADTQYF
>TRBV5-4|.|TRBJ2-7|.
TGTGCCAGCAGCTTGGGGGCATCCTACGAGCAGTACTTC
CASSLGASYEQYF